This T cell receptor (beta chain) was documented in a study of blood T cell repertoires in COVID-19 (dated by TCRdb to 2019 to 2021). About the study as a whole: Collaborator samples came from the United States, Italy and Spain and covered acute and convalescent phases of COVID-19. The prospective study material was composed of cDNA or gDNA derived from T cells, B-cell-depleted T cells, or PBMCs. Subjects who had been exposed to COVID-19, were actively infected with it, or had recovered from it provided the deeply sampled blood TCRbeta repertoires that made up the dataset. The repertoires were made available in a free public database intended to serve as a resource for research on the immune response to SARS-CoV-2. Samples came from the ongoing ImmuneRACE study (first 160 participants) plus 1,254 subjects from 6 global collaborators. The sample metadata nearly always contained a de-identified subject ID, COVID-19 status, age in years and sex. Where HLA class I and class II types were available, the types were taken from metadata supplied by the sample provider, not from assay-based typing. What the study reported, not specific to this receptor: Clinical and demographic metadata were provided uncurated, with the amount varying by source and participant.

Including cysteine and phenylalanine, the CDR3 has 14 amino acids. The CDR3 DNA has 42 bases and is translated from base 1. From V the trimming removes 6 bases and from J it removes 6 bases, while the gene matches leave 5 bases of the junction unaccounted for. Looking up the germline V gene yields CDR1 MNHEY and CDR2 SVGAGI. The immunoSEQ Assay, a bias-controlled multiplex PCR, was used to amplify TCRbeta CDR3 regions from genomic DNA. In the paper's pipeline: The number of nucleated cells in each sample was estimated from the amplification of reference gene primers within the assay. To quantify the absolute abundance of each unique TCRbeta CDR3 rearrangement, sequence reads were collapsed and filtered. Productive Simpson clonality was computed per sample as the square root of Simpson's diversity index over productive rearrangements. In its TCRdb copy, this immuneACCESS table keeps in-frame sequences only and misses some clones. Where compared with another copy, unresolved V genes explain less than half of these, and the others have no known cause. The DNA gave D and trimming, while V, J and clone size come from that table. The sample contains some 76,000 clones, about nine tenths of them found a single time. Jointly, the top ten make up 11% of the sample.

Whole blood was collected in K2EDTA tubes by collaborating institutions according to the institutions' own protocols. For TCRbeta analysis, collaborators shipped samples as frozen whole blood, isolated PBMCs, or DNA extracted from either of those sample types. As to this clone: Its antigen is unknown. The input lacks base qualities; no much larger clone sits a single base away.

The sequence is built from TRBV6-5 and TRBJ2-2; 9 central nucleotides agree with TRBD1. Sequences were obtained from peripheral blood. The receptor was derived from a woman aged 18 to 35 with acute or convalescent COVID-19. The sequenced DNA: TGTGCCAGCAGATCCGGGACAGGGCCCGGGGAGCTGTTTTTT. It specifies CASRSGTGPGELFF.